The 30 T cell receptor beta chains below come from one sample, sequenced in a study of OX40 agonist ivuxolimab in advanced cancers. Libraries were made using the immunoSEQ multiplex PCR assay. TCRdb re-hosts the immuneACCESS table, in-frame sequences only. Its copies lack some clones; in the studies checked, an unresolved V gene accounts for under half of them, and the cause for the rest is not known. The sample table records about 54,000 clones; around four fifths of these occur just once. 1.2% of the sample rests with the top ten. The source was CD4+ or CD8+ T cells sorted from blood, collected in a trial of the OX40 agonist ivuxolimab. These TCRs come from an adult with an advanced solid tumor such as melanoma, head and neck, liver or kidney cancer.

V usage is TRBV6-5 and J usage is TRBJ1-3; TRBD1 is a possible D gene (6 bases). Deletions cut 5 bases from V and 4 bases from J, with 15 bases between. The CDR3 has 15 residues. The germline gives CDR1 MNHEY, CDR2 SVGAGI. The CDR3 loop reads CASSLSGHRGNTIYF. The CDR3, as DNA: TGTGCCAGCAGTCTTTCGGGACACAGAGGAAACACCATATATTTT.

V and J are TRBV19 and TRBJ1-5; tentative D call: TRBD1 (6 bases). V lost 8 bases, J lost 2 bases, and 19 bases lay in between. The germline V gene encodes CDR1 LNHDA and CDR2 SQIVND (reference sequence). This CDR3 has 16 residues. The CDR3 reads CASARGGLEGNQPQHF. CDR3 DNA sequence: TGTGCCAGTGCCCGAGGGGGTCTGGAAGGCAATCAGCCCCAGCATTTT.

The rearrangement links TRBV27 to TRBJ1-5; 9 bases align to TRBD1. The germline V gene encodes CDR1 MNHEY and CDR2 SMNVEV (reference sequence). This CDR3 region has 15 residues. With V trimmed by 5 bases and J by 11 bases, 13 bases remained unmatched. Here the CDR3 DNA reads TGTGCCAGCAGTATAACCGGGACAGGGCGTAGAGCCCAGCATTTT. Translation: CASSITGTGRRAQHF.

The CDR3 DNA is TGCGCCAGCAGCCAACTGGACCTCGATGGCTACACCTTC. Protein sequence: CASSQLDLDGYTF. The chain couples TRBV4-1 to TRBJ1-2; D not resolved. Germline CDR1 reads MGHRA; CDR2 reads YSYEKL. The V gene lost 2 bases and the J gene lost 6 bases, with 10 bases spanning the gap. The length of the CDR3 is 13 residues.

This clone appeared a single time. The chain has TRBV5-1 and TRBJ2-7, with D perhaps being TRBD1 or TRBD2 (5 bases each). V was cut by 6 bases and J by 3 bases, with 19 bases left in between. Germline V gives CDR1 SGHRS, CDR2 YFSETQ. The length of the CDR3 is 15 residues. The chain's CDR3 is CASMPRAGGGYEQYF. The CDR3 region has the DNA TGCGCCAGCATGCCCAGGGCAGGAGGAGGCTACGAGCAGTACTTC.

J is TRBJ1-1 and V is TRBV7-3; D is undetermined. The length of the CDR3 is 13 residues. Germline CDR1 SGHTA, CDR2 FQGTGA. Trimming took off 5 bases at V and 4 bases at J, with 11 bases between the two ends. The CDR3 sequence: CASSPSMSTEAFF. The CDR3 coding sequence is TGTGCCAGCAGCCCCTCTATGAGCACTGAAGCTTTCTTT.

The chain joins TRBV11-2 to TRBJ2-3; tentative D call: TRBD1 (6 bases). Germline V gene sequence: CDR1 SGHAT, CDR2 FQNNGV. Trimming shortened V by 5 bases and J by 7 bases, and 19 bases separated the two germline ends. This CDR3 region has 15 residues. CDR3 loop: CASSLADRILNTQYF. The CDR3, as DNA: TGTGCCAGCAGCCTAGCCGACAGGATATTGAATACGCAGTATTTT.

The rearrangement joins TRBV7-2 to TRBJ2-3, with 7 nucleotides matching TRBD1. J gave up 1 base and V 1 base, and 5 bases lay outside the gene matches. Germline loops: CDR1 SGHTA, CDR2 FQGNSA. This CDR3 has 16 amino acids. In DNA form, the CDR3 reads TGTGCCAGCAGCTTAGATAGGGGGCAAGGCACAGATACGCAGTATTTT. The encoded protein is CASSLDRGQGTDTQYF.

CDR3 residues: CASSFGGGGRSGNEQFF. The CDR3 DNA reads TGTGCCAGCAGCTTCGGTGGGGGCGGGAGGTCGGGCAATGAGCAGTTCTTC. V gene TRBV13 combines with J gene TRBJ2-1; the match to TRBD2 covers 8 bases. Germline assignment: CDR1 PRHDT and CDR2 FYEKMQ (reference sequence). Germline trimming cut 3 bases from V and 6 bases from J; bases unmatched to any gene: 13. This CDR3 comprises 17 residues. Combining the CDR3 with reference TRBV13 and TRBJ2-1 gives the whole variable domain AAGVIQSPRHLIKEKRETATLKCYPIPRHDTVYWYQQGPGQDPQFLISFYEKMQSDKGSIPDRFSAQQFSDYHSELNMSSLELGDSALYFCASSFGGGGRSGNEQFFGPGTRLTVL.

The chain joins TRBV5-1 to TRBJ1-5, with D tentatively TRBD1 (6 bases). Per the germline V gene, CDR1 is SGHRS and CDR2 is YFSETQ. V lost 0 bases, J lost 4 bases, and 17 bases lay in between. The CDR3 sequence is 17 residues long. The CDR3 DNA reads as TGCGCCAGCAGCTTGGGACCGGACAGAGGGGAGAATCAGCCCCAGCATTTT. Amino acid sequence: CASSLGPDRGENQPQHF.

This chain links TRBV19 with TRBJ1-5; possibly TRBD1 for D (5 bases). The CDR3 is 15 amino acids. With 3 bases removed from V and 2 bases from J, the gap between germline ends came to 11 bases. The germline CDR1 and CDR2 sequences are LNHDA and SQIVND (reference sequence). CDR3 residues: CASSIRDRGNQPQHF. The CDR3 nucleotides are TGTGCCAGTAGTATTCGCGACAGAGGCAATCAGCCCCAGCATTTT. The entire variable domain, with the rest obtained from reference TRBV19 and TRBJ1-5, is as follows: DGGITQSPKYLFRKEGQNVTLSCEQNLNHDAMYWYRQDPGQGLRLIYYSQIVNDFQKGDIAEGYSVSREKKESFPLTVTSAQKNPTAFYLCASSIRDRGNQPQHFGDGTRLSIL.

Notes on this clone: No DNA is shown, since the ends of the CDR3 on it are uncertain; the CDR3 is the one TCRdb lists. CDR3 loop: CASSAWGRGSTDLFF. J is TRBJ2-1 and V is TRBV9; the DNA was not used to check the table's D call, TRBD2. The CDR3 has 15 amino acids, counting both end residues. Per germline, CDR1 SGDLS and CDR2 YYNGEE.

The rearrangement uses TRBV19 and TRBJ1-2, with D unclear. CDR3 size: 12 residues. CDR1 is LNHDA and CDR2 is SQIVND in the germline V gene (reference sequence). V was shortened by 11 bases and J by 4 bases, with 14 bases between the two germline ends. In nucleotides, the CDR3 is TGTGCCTGTGGCAGACCCTCCTATGGCTACACCTTC. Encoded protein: CACGRPSYGYTF.

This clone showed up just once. CDR3 sequence (DNA): TGTGCCAGCAGTTACCAGGGTAGCAATCAGCCCCAGCATTTT. Its protein product is CASSYQGSNQPQHF. The chain uses TRBV6-5 and TRBJ1-5, with D perhaps TRBD1 (5 bases). Trimming shortened V by 2 bases and J by 0 bases, and 5 bases separated the two germline ends. The CDR3 has 14 residues. Germline-derived CDR1 and CDR2 are MNHEY and SVGAGI.

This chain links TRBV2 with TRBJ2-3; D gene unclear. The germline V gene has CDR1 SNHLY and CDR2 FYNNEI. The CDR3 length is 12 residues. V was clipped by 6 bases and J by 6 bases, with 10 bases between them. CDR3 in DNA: TGTGCCAGCAGCCGCGGAAGGGATACGCAGTATTTT. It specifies CASSRGRDTQYF.

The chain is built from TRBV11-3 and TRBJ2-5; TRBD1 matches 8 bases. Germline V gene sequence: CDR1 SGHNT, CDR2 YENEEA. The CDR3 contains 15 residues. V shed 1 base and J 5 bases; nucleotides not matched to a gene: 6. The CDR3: CASSLGSDRGETQYF. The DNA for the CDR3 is TGTGCCAGCAGCTTAGGCTCCGACAGGGGTGAGACCCAGTACTTC.

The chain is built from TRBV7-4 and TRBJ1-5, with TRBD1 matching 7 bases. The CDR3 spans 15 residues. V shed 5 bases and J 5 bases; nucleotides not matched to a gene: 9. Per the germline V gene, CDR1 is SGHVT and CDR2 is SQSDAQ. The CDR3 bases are TGTGCCAGCAGCACCGGACAGGAGTATTATCAGCCCCAGCATTTT. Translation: CASSTGQEYYQPQHF. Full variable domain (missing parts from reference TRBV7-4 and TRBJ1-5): GAGVSQSPRYKVAKRGRDVALRCDSISGHVTLYWYRQTLGQGSEVLTYSQSDAQRDKSGRPSGRFSAERPERSVSTLKIQRTEQGDSAVYLCASSTGQEYYQPQHFGDGTRLSIL.

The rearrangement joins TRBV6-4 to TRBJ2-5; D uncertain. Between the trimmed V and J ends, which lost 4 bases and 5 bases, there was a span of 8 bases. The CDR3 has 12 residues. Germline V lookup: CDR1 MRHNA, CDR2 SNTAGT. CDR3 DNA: TGTGCCAGCAGTGTCGATGGTGAGACCCAGTACTTC. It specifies CASSVDGETQYF.

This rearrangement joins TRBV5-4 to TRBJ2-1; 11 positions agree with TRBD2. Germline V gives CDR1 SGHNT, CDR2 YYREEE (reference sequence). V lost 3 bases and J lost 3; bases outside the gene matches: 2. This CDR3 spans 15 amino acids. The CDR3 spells CASSSGTSGYNEQFF. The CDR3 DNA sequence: TGTGCCAGCAGCTCCGGGACTAGCGGCTACAATGAGCAGTTCTTC.

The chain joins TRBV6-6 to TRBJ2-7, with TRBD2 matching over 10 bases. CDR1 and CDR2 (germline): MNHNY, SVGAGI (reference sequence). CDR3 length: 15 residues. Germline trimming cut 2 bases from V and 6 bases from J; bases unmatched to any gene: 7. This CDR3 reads CASSYGLAGVAEQYF. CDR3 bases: TGTGCCAGCAGTTACGGTCTAGCGGGAGTTGCCGAGCAGTACTTC.

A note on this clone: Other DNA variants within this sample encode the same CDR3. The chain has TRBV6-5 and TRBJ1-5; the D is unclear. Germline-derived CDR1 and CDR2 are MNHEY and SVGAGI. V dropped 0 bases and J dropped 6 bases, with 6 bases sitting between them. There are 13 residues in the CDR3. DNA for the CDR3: TGTGCCAGCAGTTACTCTGATGGTCAGCCCCAGCATTTT. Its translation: CASSYSDGQPQHF.

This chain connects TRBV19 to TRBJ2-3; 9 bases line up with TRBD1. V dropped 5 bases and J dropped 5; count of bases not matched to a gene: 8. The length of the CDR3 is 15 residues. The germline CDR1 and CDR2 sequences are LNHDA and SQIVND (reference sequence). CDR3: CASSARTGAGDTQYF. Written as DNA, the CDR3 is TGTGCCAGTAGTGCCAGGACAGGGGCGGGAGATACGCAGTATTTT.

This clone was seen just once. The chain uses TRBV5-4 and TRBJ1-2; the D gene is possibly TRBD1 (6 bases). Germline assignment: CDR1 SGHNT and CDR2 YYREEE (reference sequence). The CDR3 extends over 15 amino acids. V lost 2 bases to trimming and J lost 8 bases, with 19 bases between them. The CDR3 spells CASSFLDSRDKGYTF. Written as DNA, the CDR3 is TGTGCCAGCAGCTTCCTGGACAGTCGAGATAAGGGCTACACCTTC.

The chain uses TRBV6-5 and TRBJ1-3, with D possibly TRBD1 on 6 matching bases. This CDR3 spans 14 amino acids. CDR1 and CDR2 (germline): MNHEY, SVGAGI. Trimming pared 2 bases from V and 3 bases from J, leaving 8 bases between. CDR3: CASSYVGGGNTIYF. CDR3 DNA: TGTGCCAGCAGTTACGTAGGGGGTGGAAACACCATATATTTT.

The CDR3 sequence is CASSSNYEQYF. CDR3 sequence (DNA): TGTGCCAGCAGCTCGAACTACGAGCAGTACTTC. The V and J genes are TRBV6-6 and TRBJ2-7; D is unresolved. This CDR3 spans 11 amino acids. With 6 bases removed from V and 3 bases from J, the gap between germline ends came to 6 bases. Germline loops: CDR1 MNHNY, CDR2 SVGAGI (reference sequence).

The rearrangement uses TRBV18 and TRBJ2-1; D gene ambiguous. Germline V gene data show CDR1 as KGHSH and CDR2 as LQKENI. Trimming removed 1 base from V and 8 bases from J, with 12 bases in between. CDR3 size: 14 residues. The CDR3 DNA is TGTGCCAGCTCACCACGGCCGTCGGCAGATGAGCAGTTCTTC. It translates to CASSPRPSADEQFF. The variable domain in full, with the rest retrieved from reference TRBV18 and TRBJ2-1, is NAGVMQNPRHLVRRRGQEARLRCSPMKGHSHVYWYRQLPEEGLKFMVYLQKENIIDESGMPKERFSAEFPKEGPSILRIQQVVRGDSAAYFCASSPRPSADEQFFGPGTRLTVL.

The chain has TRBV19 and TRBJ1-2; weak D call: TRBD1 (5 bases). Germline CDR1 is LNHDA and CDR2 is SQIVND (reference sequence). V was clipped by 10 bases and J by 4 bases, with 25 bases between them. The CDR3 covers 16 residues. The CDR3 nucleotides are TGTGCCACCTCCCCCCGGGCGGGGGAGCGCGGCTATGGCTACACCTTC. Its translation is CATSPRAGERGYGYTF.

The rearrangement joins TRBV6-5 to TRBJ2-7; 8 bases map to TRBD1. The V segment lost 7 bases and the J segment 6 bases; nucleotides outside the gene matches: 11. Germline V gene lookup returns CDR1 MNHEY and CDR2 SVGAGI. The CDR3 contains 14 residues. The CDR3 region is CASNKPDRGREQYF. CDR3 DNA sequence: TGTGCCAGCAACAAGCCTGACAGGGGACGCGAGCAGTACTTC.

The chain's CDR3 is CASSSGQPTDTQYF. The CDR3 DNA sequence: TGTGCCAGCAGCTCTGGACAGCCCACAGATACGCAGTATTTT. The rearrangement uses TRBV7-2 and TRBJ2-3, with a possible D match to TRBD1 (6 bases). CDR3 length: 14 amino acids. Germline assignment: CDR1 SGHTA and CDR2 FQGNSA. Trimming cost V 4 bases and J 2 bases, with 10 bases left between them.

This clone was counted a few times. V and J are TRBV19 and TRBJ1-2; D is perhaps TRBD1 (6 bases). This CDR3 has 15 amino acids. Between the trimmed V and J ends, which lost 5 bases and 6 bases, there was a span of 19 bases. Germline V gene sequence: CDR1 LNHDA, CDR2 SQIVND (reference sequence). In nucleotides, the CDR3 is TGTGCCAGTAGTTCCTTTGTCACCAGGGGAGATGGCTACACCTTC. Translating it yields CASSSFVTRGDGYTF.